This T cell receptor (beta chain) was sequenced in a study of blood T cell repertoires in COVID-19. Generated by immunoSEQ multiplex PCR, the TCRdb table keeps only in-frame clones and is missing some. The sample lists roughly 310,000 clones; 88% were seen once. The germline V gene encodes CDR1 SEHNR and CDR2 FQNEAQ (reference sequence). The V end lost 5 bases, the J end lost 0 bases, and 8 bases lay between the germline ends. There are 13 residues in the CDR3. This chain uses TRBV7-9 with TRBJ2-7; D not resolved. Material for sequencing was peripheral blood. This TCR came from a woman aged 45-60 years with active or convalescent COVID-19. CDR3: CASSARSSYEQYF. CDR3 in DNA: TGTGCCAGCAGCGCCCGGTCCTCCTACGAGCAGTACTTC.